This note documents a single TCR beta chain sequence. Germline loops: CDR1 LGHNA, CDR2 YSLEER. The CDR3 runs to 15 residues. V gave up 1 base and J gave up 4 bases, with 11 bases separating them. This entry belongs to a study of cytotoxic CD8 clonotypes in ibrutinib-treated CLL. Method: immunoSEQ multiplex PCR; TCRdb's copy keeps in-frame clones and lacks some. The repertoire holds about 200,000 clones, over 60% seen once, with roughly an eighth in the top ten. This TCR derives from a human donor with chronic lymphocytic leukemia. V gene TRBV4-3 combines with J gene TRBJ1-5, with D hard to call. This material consisted of PBMCs, taken after 24 months of ibrutinib treatment. The CDR3 region has the DNA TGCGCCAGCAGCCAAGGTTTAACAAGGAATCAGCCCCAGCATTTT. This gives the protein CASSQGLTRNQPQHF.